The source of this TCR beta chain is a study of shared clonotypes between healthy human individuals (TCRdb year 2020). Looking at the study overall: The cohort included three men and a couple of women between 18 and 49 years of age. To estimate repertoire size and how much clonotypes are shared between individuals, the study performed deep sequencing of blood TCR repertoires from about five healthy adults. Per donor, leukapheresis produced somewhere between about 0.94 and 10 billion PBMCs. For each donor, CD4 naive and CD4 memory were each given three plates, CD8 naive was given two plates, and CD8 memory was given one plate. To increase sequencing depth and limit assay-specific biases, TCR repertoire library preparation and sequencing were carried out by different laboratories using diverse techniques.

CD8 naive samples consisted of CD45RO-negative cells that were positively selected for CCR7, yielding a CD45RA+CCR7+ population without TemRA cells. Healthy HIV-negative adults with no recently reported acute infections or vaccinations were included as donors. Every donor was a Caucasian adult living in Nashville, Tennessee, USA. Blood was collected by leukapheresis, and PBMCs were isolated by Ficoll-Histopaque density gradient centrifugation and then cryopreserved in liquid nitrogen vapor phase. Purity and quantity of every magnetically sorted T cell population were checked by analytical flow cytometry. From each sorted fraction, genomic DNA was isolated and quantified by UV absorbance on a Nanodrop 2000c. Findings and caveats that apply to the study as a whole: When several donors were compared, the shared fraction of clonotypes was 5% to 6.5% for naive CD4, around 3.6% for naive CD8, 2.3% for memory CD4, and 0.3% to 0.5% for memory CD8. Incomplete sequencing was indicated by rarefaction of sorted-subset datasets, despite the large sequencing depth. Compared with non-shared clonotypes, clonotypes shared by all four sorted-subset donors had higher generation probabilities. Because the study included a small number of donors, the genetic and exposure-history diversity represented was limited. Larger estimated clonotype richness was generally found for naive subsets than for memory subsets. Based on pairwise subsampling, the degree of clonotype sharing among donors was expected to be affected by sequencing depth. Sampling was restricted to blood, and TCR repertoires in tissues likely differ from the TCR repertoires found in blood.

Worth noting for this clone: The antigen it recognizes is unknown. One base away there is no much larger clone; base qualities are not given.

Using the deep immunoSEQ assay, multiplex PCR amplified TCR CDR3 regions from genomic DNA. Extracted genomic DNA from each cell subset was spread evenly across all wells of several immunoSEQ 96-well plates, with each plate serving as a replicate. For sorted subsets, roughly 200 ng of genomic DNA, equivalent to around 30,000 T cell genomes, went into each replicate PCR. The purified libraries were quantified using a Qubit 3.0 fluorometer, sized with a Bioanalyzer 2100, and then quantified again using the KAPA Library Quantification kit. Every immunoSEQ 96-well plate was sequenced on a separate single-read 150-cycle Illumina NextSeq 550 flow cell. Per the authors' processing: The immunoSEQ output contained only junctional sequences without quality scores, so filtering could not match that applied to full-length reads. Sequences were annotated with PyIR, a Python wrapper for IgBLAST v1.9, and V/J genes and CDR3 were assigned using IMGT germline references. Reads were removed for weak V/J assignments (E-value above 1e-6), missing CDR3, stop codons, out-of-frame junctions, or ambiguous translated residues. V3J clonotypes were defined as sequences sharing an identical inferred V gene, J gene, and CDR3 amino acid sequence. Percentage overlap between repertoires was calculated by dividing the number of shared unique clonotypes by the size of the smaller repertoire. Repertoire richness was assessed with RTK rarefaction, the Chao1 estimator, and Recon v2.1 estimates of unobserved clonotypes. Generation probabilities for all TCRbeta clonotypes obtained by the gDNA method from four donors were computed using OLGA. TCRdb took this table from immuneACCESS and kept in-frame rearrangements with V and J called. Such tables lack part of the clones; where checked against another copy, unresolved V genes explain under half of the gap, and the rest is unexplained. D and trimming were read from the DNA, whereas the V and J calls and clone size are those reported in that table. The sample records hundreds of thousands of clones, about 91% of which are singletons. The biggest ten clones account for about a quarter of the sample.

Relative to germline, V is missing 6 bases and J is missing 0 bases, with 14 bases of the junction outside any gene match. The germline V gene provides CDR1 SQVTM and CDR2 ANQGSEA. CDR3 length: 16 amino acids, cysteine to phenylalanine. The read is trimmed to its CDR3 DNA, 48 bases read in frame from base 1. The receptor was isolated from a man between 25 and 39 years old in good health. Sequencing was carried out using naive CD8+ T cells sorted from blood. Reading the label with the study, this specimen's cell subset or site is: CD45RA+CCR7+. The V gene is TRBV29-1 and the J gene is TRBJ2-7, and TRBD2 matches 7 of the central bases. The CDR3 protein sequence reads: CSVENLPGLNSYEQYF. The sequenced DNA is TGCAGCGTAGAAAACCTACCGGGACTAAACTCCTACGAGCAGTACTTC.